These 31 T cell receptor beta chains share one sample of origin, sequenced in a study of Graves' ophthalmopathy and Graves' hyperthyroidism. From RNA, the CDR3 regions of TCR beta chains were amplified and sequenced. RT-PCR with HTBI primers came first, then second-round multiplex PCR. MiXCR, applied by TCRdb to the multiplex PCR reads, yields one record per CDR3 protein. The sample contains 500,000 to 600,000 distinct CDR3 sequences, approximately 35% of which appear only once. Sample: peripheral blood or thyroid tissue (not recorded which). These TCRs come from an adult man with Graves' hyperthyroidism.

This clonotype was observed at least ten times. The V call is TRBV7-9, the J call TRBJ1-1; D not certain. The length of the CDR3 is 13 residues. The germline CDR1 and CDR2 sequences are SEHNR and FQNEAQ (reference sequence). V was trimmed by 2 bases and J by 4 bases, leaving 8 bases between them. The chain's CDR3 is CASSLSSGTEAFF. The CDR3 region has the DNA TGTGCCAGCAGCTTATCTTCTGGCACTGAAGCTTTCTTT. Supplemented by reference TRBV7-9 and TRBJ1-1, the full variable domain reads DTGVSQNPRHKITKRGQNVTFRCDPISEHNRLYWYRQTLGQGPEFLTYFQNEAQLEKSRLLSDRFSAERPKGSFSTLEIQRTEQGDSAMYLCASSLSSGTEAFFGQGTRLTVV.

Ten or more counts support this clonotype. The chain recombines TRBV19 with TRBJ1-5; the match to TRBD1 covers 9 bases. J was trimmed by 6 bases and V by 3 bases; bases with no gene match: 3. CDR1 is LNHDA and CDR2 is SQIVND in the germline V gene (reference sequence). The CDR3 spans 14 residues. DNA for the CDR3: TGTGCCAGTAGTATGGACAGGGGTGTTCAGCCCCAGCATTTT. Amino acid sequence: CASSMDRGVQPQHF.

The chain couples TRBV19 to TRBJ2-3, with D possibly being TRBD2 (6 bases). The V and J ends lost 6 bases and 5 bases respectively, with 9 bases between them. Germline loops: CDR1 LNHDA, CDR2 SQIVND (reference sequence). The CDR3 spans 12 residues. The CDR3 region is CASSPGGDTQYF. The DNA of the CDR3 is TGTGCCAGTAGCCCCGGGGGAGATACGCAGTATTTT.

This clonotype was observed many times. J is TRBJ2-7 and V is TRBV24-1; 7 positions match TRBD2. The length of the CDR3 is 14 residues. CDR1 and CDR2 (germline): KGHDR, SFDVKD. Unmatched junction bases numbered 2, after V lost 4 bases and J lost 0 bases. CDR3 in amino acids: CATSEGGSSYEQYF. CDR3 nucleotide sequence: TGTGCCACCAGTGAGGGCGGGAGCTCCTACGAGCAGTACTTC.

This clonotype was recorded at least ten times. The chain has TRBV7-9 and TRBJ2-7; 8 nucleotides align to TRBD1. The germline gives CDR1 SEHNR, CDR2 FQNEAQ (reference sequence). The trim removed 5 bases at V and 2 bases at J, leaving 5 bases unmatched. The CDR3 runs 14 residues. CDR3 in amino acids: CASSPRDRTYEQYF. The DNA of the CDR3 is TGTGCCAGCAGCCCCCGGGACAGGACCTACGAGCAGTACTTC.

This clonotype has ten or more counts. The chain links TRBV7-3 to TRBJ1-2; D gene unclear. The CDR3 has 18 amino acids. Germline lookup yields CDR1 SGHTA and CDR2 FQGTGA. V lost 7 bases and J 3 bases, leaving 27 bases between the germline ends. Here the CDR3 DNA reads TGTGCCAGCATCACCCAGGAGCAACGGGTGCTTGAGGACTATGGCTACACCTTC. Protein product: CASITQEQRVLEDYGYTF.

This clonotype was counted at least ten times. The chain joins TRBV7-6 to TRBJ1-5; TRBD1 matches at 10 bases. CDR3 length equals 16 residues. Trimming cost V 4 bases and J 9 bases; bases outside gene matches: 12. Germline V CDR1 and CDR2: SGHVS, FNYEAQ. The CDR3 spells CASSSHLADRGGPQHF. As DNA, the CDR3 is TGTGCCAGCAGCTCCCATTTGGCGGACAGGGGGGGGCCCCAGCATTTT.

The CDR3 DNA is TGCGCCAGCAGCCTAAAATGGACTAGCGGGAGATTGGTAGAGACCCAGTACTTC. Amino acid sequence: CASSLKWTSGRLVETQYF. The rearrangement joins TRBV5-1 to TRBJ2-5; 13 nucleotides agree with TRBD2. CDR1 and CDR2 (germline): SGHRS, YFSETQ. The CDR3 extends over 18 amino acids. The V gene end was trimmed by 4 bases and the J gene end by 4 bases; junction bases not matched to a gene: 13.

Ten or more counts support this clonotype. The chain combines TRBV12-3 or TRBV12-4 with TRBJ1-1; 12 bases line up with TRBD1. This CDR3 region has 15 residues. V gave up 5 bases and J gave up 4 bases; unmatched junction bases: 5. DNA for the CDR3: TGTGCCAGCAGTGGTGGGACAGGGGGCGTCACTGAAGCTTTCTTT. Translating gives CASSGGTGGVTEAFF.

This chain links TRBV27 with TRBJ2-5; 9 bases agree with TRBD2. Trimming cost V 8 bases and J 4 bases; bases outside gene matches: 11. Germline values: CDR1 MNHEY, CDR2 SMNVEV (reference sequence). The CDR3 contains 15 residues. CDR3 protein: CASDASGKKGETQYF. The CDR3 DNA reads as TGTGCCAGCGACGCTAGCGGGAAGAAAGGAGAGACCCAGTACTTC.

The chain is built from TRBV7-3 and TRBJ1-1; 7 bases map to TRBD1. The CDR3 has 18 amino acids. Unmatched junction bases numbered 11, after V lost 1 base and J lost 0 bases. From germline, CDR1 is SGHTA and CDR2 FQGTGA. CDR3 loop: CASSLMGMSGQLNTEAFF. The CDR3 region has the DNA TGTGCCAGCAGCTTAATGGGGATGTCGGGACAGCTGAACACTGAAGCTTTCTTT. Based on the CDR3 plus reference TRBV7-3 and TRBJ1-1, the full variable domain is GAGVSQTPSNKVTEKGKYVELRCDPISGHTALYWYRQSLGQGPEFLIYFQGTGAADDSGLPNDRFFAVRPEGSVSTLKIQRTERGDSAVYLCASSLMGMSGQLNTEAFFGQGTRLTVV.

The V call is TRBV2, the J call TRBJ1-2, with D possibly being TRBD1 (6 bases). Trimming left V 3 bases short and J 6 bases short, with 8 bases between. This CDR3 comprises 12 residues. Germline CDR1 SNHLY, CDR2 FYNNEI. The CDR3 DNA reads TGTGCCAGCAGTGACCAGGGGAATGGCTACACCTTC. Translated, it gives CASSDQGNGYTF.

This chain joins TRBV12-3 or TRBV12-4 and TRBJ1-1; D is undetermined. This CDR3 is 14 amino acids long. V lost 6 bases and J 1 base, leaving 12 bases between the germline ends. CDR3 DNA: TGTGCCAGCAGAGGATACATGACGAACACTGAAGCTTTCTTT. Residues: CASRGYMTNTEAFF.

The chain uses TRBV7-9 and TRBJ2-7, with TRBD1 identical over 8 bases. The CDR3 sequence is 15 residues long. Trimming at V came to 6 bases and at J to 1 base, leaving 8 bases not matched to a gene. CDR1 and CDR2 (germline): SEHNR, FQNEAQ (reference sequence). The CDR3: CASSVTGQDSYEQYF. In DNA, the CDR3 is TGTGCCAGCAGTGTCACGGGACAGGATTCCTACGAGCAGTACTTC.

This clonotype has ten or more counts. This chain links TRBV20-1 with TRBJ1-1; TRBD1 might be the D (6 bases). The CDR3 consists of 13 residues. V was shortened by 4 bases and J by 7 bases, with 16 bases between the two germline ends. Germline CDR1 DFQATT, CDR2 SNEGSKA (reference sequence). CDR3 loop: CSATDRSKREAFF. The CDR3 DNA sequence: TGCAGTGCTACCGACAGGTCCAAGCGTGAAGCTTTCTTT.

This clonotype was observed a handful of times. This chain joins TRBV16 and TRBJ1-2; D not resolved. With 5 bases removed from V and 5 bases from J, the gap between germline ends came to 12 bases. This CDR3 is 13 amino acids long. CDR1 and CDR2 (germline): KGHSY, FQNENV. For the CDR3, the DNA is TGTGCCAGCAGCTCACCCCCCAGATATGGCTACACCTTC. Protein: CASSSPPRYGYTF.

The J gene is TRBJ1-4, the V gene TRBV24-1; the D is unclear. V lost 0 bases and J lost 7, with 11 bases in between. Germline V CDR1 and CDR2: KGHDR, SFDVKD. The CDR3 consists of 15 residues. The CDR3 reads CATSDLWSGGEKLFF. CDR3 DNA: TGTGCCACCAGTGATTTGTGGTCGGGTGGTGAAAAACTGTTTTTT.

Concerning this clonotype: Just one base apart from a much larger clone, this may be a read error. This chain links TRBV12-3 or TRBV12-4 with TRBJ2-7, with a tentative D call TRBD1 (6 bases). Trimming removed 2 bases at V and 12 bases at J, with 11 bases between. The CDR3 consists of 11 residues. The CDR3 DNA is TGTGCCAGCAGTTTACAGAGGGACATGTACTTC. Its protein product is CASSLQRDMYF.

This clonotype was recorded at least ten times. This chain links TRBV11-2 with TRBJ2-5; no reliable D call. V was pared by 7 bases and J by 5 bases, with 17 bases between. Germline V gives CDR1 SGHAT, CDR2 FQNNGV. The CDR3 length is 14 residues. The DNA for the CDR3 is TGTGCCAGCACCAATCTAAGACAACGGGAGACCCAGTACTTC. Its protein product is CASTNLRQRETQYF.

With regard to this clonotype: This may come from a read error, since a much larger clone is one base off. The gene calls are TRBV20-1 and TRBJ2-2; 8 bases fit TRBD1. The V gene's germline CDR1 is DFQATT and CDR2 SNEGSKA (reference sequence). The V gene end was trimmed by 3 bases and the J gene end by 7 bases; junction bases not matched to a gene: 10. The CDR3 is 15 residues long. The CDR3 DNA follows: TGCAGTGCTAGGCCGTCAGGGGGCAATGTCGGGGAGCTGTTTTTT. Translation: CSARPSGGNVGELFF.

Of note for this clonotype: This may stem from a read error, because a much larger clone lies one nucleotide away. The chain links TRBV6-5 to TRBJ1-1, with 7 bases matching TRBD1. In germline, CDR1 is MNHEY, CDR2 SVGAGI. The CDR3 extends over 13 amino acids. Trimming took 4 bases from V and 3 from J; bases not matched to a gene: 2. CDR3 nucleotides: TGTGCCAGCAGTTGGCAGGGGGACACTGAAGCTTTCTTT. Translation gives CASSWQGDTEAFF.

At least ten counts were recorded for this clonotype. For the CDR3, the DNA is TGCAGCGTTGAAGATTCGGGAGGCGGAACCTACGAGCAGTACTTC. This codes for CSVEDSGGGTYEQYF. J is TRBJ2-7 and V is TRBV29-1; TRBD2 matches 7 bases. The CDR3 length is 15 residues. Germline V gene lookup returns CDR1 SQVTM and CDR2 ANQGSEA. Unmatched junction bases numbered 7, after V lost 0 bases and J lost 2 bases.

The CDR3 loop is CASSSLSLTGYLNTEAFF. The CDR3 DNA is TGTGCCAGCAGCTCGCTATCTTTGACCGGCTACTTGAACACTGAAGCTTTCTTT. The chain uses TRBV27 and TRBJ1-1; no firm D call. Looked up from germline, CDR1 is MNHEY and CDR2 is SMNVEV (reference sequence). Trimming pared 6 bases from V and 0 bases from J, leaving 23 bases between. The CDR3 contains 18 residues.

This clonotype was observed at least ten times. The chain couples TRBV12-3 or TRBV12-4 to TRBJ1-2; D not resolved. Trimming shortened V by 3 bases and J by 4 bases, and 9 bases separated the two germline ends. The CDR3 extends over 13 amino acids. This CDR3 reads CASSFVSGYGYTF. The CDR3 region has the DNA TGTGCCAGCAGTTTTGTAAGCGGCTATGGCTACACCTTC.

Turning to this clonotype: Lacking the conserved final phenylalanine or tryptophan, this CDR3 likely reflects a read error. The V gene is TRBV7-9, the J gene TRBJ1-2; D possibly corresponds to TRBD1 (5 bases). Per germline, CDR1 SEHNR and CDR2 FQNEAQ (reference sequence). The V and J ends lost 6 bases and 6 bases respectively, with 17 bases between them. This CDR3 has 14 amino acids. Written as DNA, the CDR3 is TGTGCCAGCAGTCCAGCCGACAGTCGACATGGCTACACCCTC. Amino acid sequence: CASSPADSRHGYTL.

This clonotype showed up many times. A read error may account for a junction end that differs from germline. The chain links TRBV7-7 to TRBJ2-3; D possibly corresponds to TRBD1 (6 bases). Per the germline V gene, CDR1 is SSHAT and CDR2 is FNYEAQ (reference sequence). There are 14 residues in the CDR3. In DNA form, the CDR3 reads TGTGCTAGCAGCCCCCGACCAGGGGCCGATACGCAGTATTTT. It is translated as CASSPRPGADTQYF.

This clonotype was recorded many times. The V call is TRBV7-8, the J call TRBJ2-4, with TRBD2 matching over 8 bases. The V segment lost 5 bases and the J segment 5 bases; nucleotides outside the gene matches: 11. The germline CDR1 and CDR2 sequences are SGHVS and FQNEAQ. This CDR3 is built from 16 residues. The CDR3 region has the DNA TGTGCCAGCAGCCCCTTTTTGACTAGCGAAGAAAACATTCAGTACTTC. This encodes CASSPFLTSEENIQYF.

In its sample, this clonotype was seen many times. In nucleotides, the CDR3 is TGTGCCAGCAGCTTCAGGACTAGCGTAGAGACCCAGTACTTC. It specifies CASSFRTSVETQYF. This chain links TRBV2 with TRBJ2-5; 9 bases are shared with TRBD2. The CDR3 covers 14 residues. CDR1 and CDR2 (germline): SNHLY, FYNNEI. The junction had 6 bases not matched to a gene; V was cut back by 6 bases and J by 4 bases.

This clonotype was observed a few times. This sequence joins TRBV28 and TRBJ2-6; 7 nucleotides line up with TRBD1. Trimming removed 5 bases from V and 0 bases from J; junction bases left unmatched: 10. Germline CDR1 reads MDHEN; CDR2 reads SYDVKM. This CDR3 comprises 18 residues. The CDR3 region is CASSLRLTGISGANVLTF. CDR3 DNA sequence: TGTGCCAGCAGTCTTCGCTTGACAGGGATCTCTGGGGCCAACGTCCTGACTTTC.

Many counts were recorded for this clonotype. The chain carries TRBV5-1 and TRBJ1-6, with D unclear. Trimming shortened V by 0 bases and J by 9 bases, and 7 bases separated the two germline ends. The CDR3 runs to 13 residues. The germline V gene has CDR1 SGHRS and CDR2 YFSETQ. DNA of the CDR3: TGCGCCAGCAGCTTGGAGGCTTTTTCACCCCTCCACTTT. It specifies CASSLEAFSPLHF.

This clonotype was seen at least ten times. The V and J genes are TRBV5-4 and TRBJ1-1; 7 nucleotides match TRBD1. Looked up from germline, CDR1 is SGHNT and CDR2 is YYREEE (reference sequence). The J segment lost 4 bases and the V segment lost 0 bases, leaving 15 bases of the junction unmatched. The CDR3 consists of 18 residues. CDR3 bases: TGTGCCAGCAGCTTGGCCTCGAGGGCAGGGGCAGGGGGCACTGAAGCTTTCTTT. It yields the protein CASSLASRAGAGGTEAFF.